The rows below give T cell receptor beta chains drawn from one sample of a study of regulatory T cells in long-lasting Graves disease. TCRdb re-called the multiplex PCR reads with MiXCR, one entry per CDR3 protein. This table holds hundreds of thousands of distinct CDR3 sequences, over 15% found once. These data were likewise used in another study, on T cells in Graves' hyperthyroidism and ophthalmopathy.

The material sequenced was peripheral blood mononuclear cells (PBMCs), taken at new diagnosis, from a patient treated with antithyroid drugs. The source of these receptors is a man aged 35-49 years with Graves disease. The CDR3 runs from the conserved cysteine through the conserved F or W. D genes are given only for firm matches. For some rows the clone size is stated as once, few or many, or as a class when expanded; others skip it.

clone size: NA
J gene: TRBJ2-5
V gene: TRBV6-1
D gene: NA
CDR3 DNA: TGTGCCAGCAGTCCCCTCCGGGCCAGGGAGGAGGAGACCCAGTACTTC
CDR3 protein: CASSPLRAREEETQYF

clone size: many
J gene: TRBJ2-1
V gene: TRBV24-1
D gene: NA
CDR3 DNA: TGTGCCACCGAAAGGGAATTCGACAATGAGCAGTTCTTC
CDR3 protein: CATEREFDNEQFF

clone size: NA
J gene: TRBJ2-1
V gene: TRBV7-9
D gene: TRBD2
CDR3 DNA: TGTGCCAGCAGCAAAGCTAGCGGGGGGCTCAATGAGCAGCTCTTC
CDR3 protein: CASSKASGGLNEQLF

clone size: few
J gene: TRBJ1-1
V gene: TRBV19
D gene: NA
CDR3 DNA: TGTGCCAGTAGTATTGCGACGGAGGAGGTGGCTTTCTTT
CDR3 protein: CASSIATEEVAFF

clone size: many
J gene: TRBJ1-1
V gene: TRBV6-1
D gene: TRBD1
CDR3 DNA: TGTGCCAGCAGTGTCGGCCTACAGGGGCCTGAAGCTTTCTTT
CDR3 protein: CASSVGLQGPEAFF

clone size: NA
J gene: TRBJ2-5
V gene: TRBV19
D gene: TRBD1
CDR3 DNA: TGTGCCAGTAGTACCCTCTCGACAGGGAGAGAGACCCAGTACTTC
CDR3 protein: CASSTLSTGRETQYF

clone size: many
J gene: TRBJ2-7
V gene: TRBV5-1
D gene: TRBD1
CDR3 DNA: TGCGCCAGCAGCCATGGACAGGGACCCTACGAGCAGTACTTC
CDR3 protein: CASSHGQGPYEQYF

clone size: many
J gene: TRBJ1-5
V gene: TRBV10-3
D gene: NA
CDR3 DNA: TGTGCCATCAGTGAGTCTAAAGCCTTCGGTCAGCCCCAGCATTTT
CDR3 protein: CAISESKAFGQPQHF

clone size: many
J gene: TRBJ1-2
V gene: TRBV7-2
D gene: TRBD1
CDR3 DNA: TGTGCCAGCAGCTTAGTACAGGGGGCGATTGGCTACACCTTC
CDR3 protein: CASSLVQGAIGYTF

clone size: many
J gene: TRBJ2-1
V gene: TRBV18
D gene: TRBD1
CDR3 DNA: TGTGCCAGCTCACTTCGACAGGGGACCAATGAGCAGTTCTTC
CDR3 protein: CASSLRQGTNEQFF

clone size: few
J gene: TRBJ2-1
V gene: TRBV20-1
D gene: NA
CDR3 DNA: TGCAGTGCTAGAGATCCCAATGAGCAGTTCTTC
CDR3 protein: CSARDPNEQFF

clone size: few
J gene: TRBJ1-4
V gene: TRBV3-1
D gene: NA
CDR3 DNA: TGTGCCAGCAGCCAAGGGGACCGTGAACTGTTTTTT
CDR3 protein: CASSQGDRELFF

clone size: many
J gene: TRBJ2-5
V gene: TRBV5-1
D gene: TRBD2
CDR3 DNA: TGCGCCAGCAGCTTAGTAGCGGGAGCGGAGACCCAGTACTTC
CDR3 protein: CASSLVAGAETQYF

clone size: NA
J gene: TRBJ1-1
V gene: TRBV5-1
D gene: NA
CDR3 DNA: TGCGCCAGCAGCTTGTCGGGGGCGGGGAACACTGAAGCTTTCTTT
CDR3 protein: CASSLSGAGNTEAFF

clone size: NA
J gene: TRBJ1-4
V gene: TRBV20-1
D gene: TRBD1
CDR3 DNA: TGCAGTGCCGGGACAGGGCGGAATGAAAAACTGTTTTTT
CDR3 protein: CSAGTGRNEKLFF

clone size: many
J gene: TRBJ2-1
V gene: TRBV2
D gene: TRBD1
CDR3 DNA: TGTGCCAGCAGTTCTAGGACAGGGCTCTACAATGAGCAGTTCTTC
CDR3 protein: CASSSRTGLYNEQFF

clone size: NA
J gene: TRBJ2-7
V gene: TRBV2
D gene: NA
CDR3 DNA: TGTGCCAGCAGCTTAGTTAACTACGAGCAGTACTTC
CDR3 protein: CASSLVNYEQYF

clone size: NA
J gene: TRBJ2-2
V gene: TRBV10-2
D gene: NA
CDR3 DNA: TGCGCCAGCAGTGAGTCGGTTGCCGGGGAGCTGTTTTTT
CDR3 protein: CASSESVAGELFF

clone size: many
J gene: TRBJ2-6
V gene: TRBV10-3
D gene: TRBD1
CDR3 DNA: TGTGCCGCTTCCGGGACAGGGGGGAATGGGGCCAACGTCCTGACTTTC
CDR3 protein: CAASGTGGNGANVLTF

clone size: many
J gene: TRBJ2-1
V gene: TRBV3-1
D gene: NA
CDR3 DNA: TGTGCCAGCAGCCATAAATACAATGAGCAGTTCTTC
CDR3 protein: CASSHKYNEQFF

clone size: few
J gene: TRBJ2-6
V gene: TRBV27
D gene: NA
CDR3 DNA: TGTGCCAGCAGTTCGGGTTTTGAAGGGGCCAACGTCCTGACTTTC
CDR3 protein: CASSSGFEGANVLTF

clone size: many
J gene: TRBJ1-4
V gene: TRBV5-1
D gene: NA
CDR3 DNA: TGCGCCAGCAGCTTCGGCTTCTCAACTAATGAAAAACTGTTTTTT
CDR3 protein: CASSFGFSTNEKLFF

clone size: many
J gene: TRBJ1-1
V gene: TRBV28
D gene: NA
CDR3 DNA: TGTGCCAGCAGCCAAACCGGGGGGCCCAACACTGAAGCTTTCTTT
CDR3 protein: CASSQTGGPNTEAFF

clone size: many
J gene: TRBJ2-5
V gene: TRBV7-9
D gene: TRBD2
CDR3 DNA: TGTGCCAGCAGCTCACTAGCGGGGGCGAATCAGGGGACCCAGTACTTC
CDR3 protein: CASSSLAGANQGTQYF

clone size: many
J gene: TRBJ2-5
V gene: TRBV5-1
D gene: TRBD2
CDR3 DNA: TGCGCCAGCAGCTTGGGGCCATCAGCGGGGGACGAGGAGACCCAGTACTTC
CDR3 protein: CASSLGPSAGDEETQYF

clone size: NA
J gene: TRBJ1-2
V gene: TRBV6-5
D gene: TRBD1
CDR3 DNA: TGTGCCAGCAGTTACTTAGGACAGGGGGCCTATGGCTACACCTTC
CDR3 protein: CASSYLGQGAYGYTF

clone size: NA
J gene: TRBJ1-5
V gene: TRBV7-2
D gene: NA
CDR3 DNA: TGTGCCAGCAGCTTAGCCGGCGGATTCAATCAGCCCCAGCATTTT
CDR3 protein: CASSLAGGFNQPQHF

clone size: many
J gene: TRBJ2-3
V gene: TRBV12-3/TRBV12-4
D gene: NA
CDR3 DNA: TGTGCCAGCAGTGTCCAGGGTGCAGATACGCAGTATTTT
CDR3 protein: CASSVQGADTQYF

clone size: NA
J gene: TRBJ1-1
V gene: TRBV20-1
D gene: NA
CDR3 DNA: TGCAGTGCTAGAGACTCCTGGAACATGAACACTGAAGCTTTCTTT
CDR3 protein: CSARDSWNMNTEAFF

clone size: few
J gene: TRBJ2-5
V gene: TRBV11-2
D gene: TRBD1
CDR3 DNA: TGTGCCAGCAGTTGGGGGACAGGGGACCAGGAGACCCAGTACTTC
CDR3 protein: CASSWGTGDQETQYF

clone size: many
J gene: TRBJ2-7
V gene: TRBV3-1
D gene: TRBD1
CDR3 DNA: TGTGCCAGCAGCCAAGATTCACAGGGGTACGAGCAGTACTTC
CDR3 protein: CASSQDSQGYEQYF

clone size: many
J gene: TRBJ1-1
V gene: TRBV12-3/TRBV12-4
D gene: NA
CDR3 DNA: TGTGCCAGCAGTTCGGTTGATCTTAGATCGGCTTTCTTT
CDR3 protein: CASSSVDLRSAFF

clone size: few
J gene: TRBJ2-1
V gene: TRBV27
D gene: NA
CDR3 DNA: TGTGCCAGTAGGGCTGGGGGTCGGGGCAATGAGCAGTTCTTC
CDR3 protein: CASRAGGRGNEQFF

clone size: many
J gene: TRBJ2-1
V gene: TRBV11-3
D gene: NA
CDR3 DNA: TGTGCCAGCAGCTTAGCTGGAGAGGGGCAGTTCTTC
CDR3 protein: CASSLAGEGQFF

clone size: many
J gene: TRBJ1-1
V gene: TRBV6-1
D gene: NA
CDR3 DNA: TGTGCCAGCAGTGAAAGGTGGACCAATGAAGCTTTCTTT
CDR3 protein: CASSERWTNEAFF

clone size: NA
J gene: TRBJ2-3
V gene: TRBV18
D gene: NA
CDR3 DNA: TGTGCCAGCTCACCATTTACCCCAGGCCGATGGAGTAGAACCACAGATACGCAGTATTTT
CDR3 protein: CASSPFTPGRWSRTTDTQYF

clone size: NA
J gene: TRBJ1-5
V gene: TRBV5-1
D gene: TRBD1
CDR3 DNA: TGCGCCAGCAGCACGACAGGGGATCAGCCCCAGCATTTT
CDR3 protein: CASSTTGDQPQHF

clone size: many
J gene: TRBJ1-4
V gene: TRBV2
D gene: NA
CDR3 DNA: TGTGCCAGAGGGGAGGTTGGTGTGGAACTGTTTTTT
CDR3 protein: CARGEVGVELFF

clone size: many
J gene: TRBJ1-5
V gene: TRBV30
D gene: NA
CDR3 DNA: TGTGCCTGGAGTGTGCGGGGAGGGCAGCCCCAGCATTTT
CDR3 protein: CAWSVRGGQPQHF

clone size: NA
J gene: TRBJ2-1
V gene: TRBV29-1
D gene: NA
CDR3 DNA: TGCAGCGTTGTCTCGTTCCTTGAGCAGTTCTTC
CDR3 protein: CSVVSFLEQFF

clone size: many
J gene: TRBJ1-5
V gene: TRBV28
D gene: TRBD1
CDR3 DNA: TGTGCCAGCATGGAGACAGGGGCCATCAATCAGCCCCAGCATTTT
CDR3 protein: CASMETGAINQPQHF

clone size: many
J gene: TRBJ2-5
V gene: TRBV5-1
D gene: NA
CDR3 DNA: TGCGCCAGCAGCTTGTCCGCCGGGGGAATCCAAGAGACCCAGTACTTC
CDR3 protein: CASSLSAGGIQETQYF

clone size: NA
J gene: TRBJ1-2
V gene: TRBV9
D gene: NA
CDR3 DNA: TGTGCCAGCAGCGTAGATGGGGGTCTTGGCCGCTACACCTTC
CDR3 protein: CASSVDGGLGRYTF